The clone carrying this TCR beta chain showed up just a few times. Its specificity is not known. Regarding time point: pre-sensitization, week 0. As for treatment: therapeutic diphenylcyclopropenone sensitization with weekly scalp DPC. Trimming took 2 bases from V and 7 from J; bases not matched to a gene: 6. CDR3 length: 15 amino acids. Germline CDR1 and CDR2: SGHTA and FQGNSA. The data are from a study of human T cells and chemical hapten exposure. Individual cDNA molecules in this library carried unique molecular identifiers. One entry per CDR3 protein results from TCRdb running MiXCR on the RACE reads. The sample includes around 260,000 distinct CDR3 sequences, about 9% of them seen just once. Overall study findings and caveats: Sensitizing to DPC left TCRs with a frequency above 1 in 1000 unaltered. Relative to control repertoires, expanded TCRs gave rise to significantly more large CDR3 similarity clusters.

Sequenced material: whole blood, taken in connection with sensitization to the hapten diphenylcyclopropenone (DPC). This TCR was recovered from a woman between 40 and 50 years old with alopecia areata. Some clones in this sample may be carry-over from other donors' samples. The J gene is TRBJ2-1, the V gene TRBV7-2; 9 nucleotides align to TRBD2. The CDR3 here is CASSLLAGVANEQFF. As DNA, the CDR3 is TGTGCCAGCAGCTTATTAGCGGGAGTTGCGAATGAGCAGTTCTTC.